This TCR beta chain was identified during a study of T cells in Graves' hyperthyroidism and ophthalmopathy. Points from the study as a whole: Among thyroid clonotypes expanded above 0.001, most also appeared in blood.

Germline V gene data show CDR1 as SGHDT and CDR2 as YYEEEE. This CDR3 is built from 14 residues. V was cut by 0 bases and J by 3 bases, with 9 bases left in between. In patients aged 18 to 65, hyperthyroidism was newly diagnosed, with duration under 2 months. Uncontrolled infection, other autoimmune disease, pregnancy or lactation disqualified patients from enrolment. This clonotype was observed at least ten times. Its specificity is unknown. Amplification of TCR beta CDR3 regions was performed using RNA transcripts as template. RT-PCR in the first round (using the HTBI primer set) targeted the TCR CDR3. TCRdb itself ran the multiplex PCR reads through MiXCR, one entry per CDR3 protein. Of 500,000 to 750,000 distinct CDR3 sequences listed, 15% to 17% were seen once; the top ten hold 6.5% to 8%.

The chain has TRBV5-6 and TRBJ1-2, with unresolved D. The sample taken for sequencing was blood. This clonotype originated in a woman aged 25-40 years with Graves' hyperthyroidism. CDR3 sequence reads: CASSLVRKDYGYTF. CDR3 DNA sequence: TGTGCCAGCAGCTTGGTGAGGAAGGACTATGGCTACACCTTC.